This T cell receptor beta chain originates from a study of blood T cell repertoires in COVID-19. For the study at large: Both acute and convalescent COVID-19 samples were obtained from the United States, Italy and Spain. In each case, the material was cDNA or gDNA derived from T cells, B-cell-depleted T cells, or PBMCs.

V was pared by 2 bases and J by 5 bases, with 8 bases of the junction left unmatched. Germline loops: CDR1 SGHNT, CDR2 YYREEE (reference sequence). The CDR3 contains 15 residues. How the authors handled the data: Estimated nucleated cell counts came from reference gene primer amplification. Only in-frame clones appear in the TCRdb table, and some are missing; sequencing was by immunoSEQ multiplex PCR. The V and J calls and clone size were taken over from that table, and D and trimming were inferred from the DNA. Here the sample spans a few hundred thousand clones, approximately 85% being singletons. This receptor was obtained from a human donor in a cohort sampled during active COVID-19. The sample comprised peripheral blood. V and J are TRBV5-4 and TRBJ2-7, with 9 bases lining up with TRBD2. CDR3 bases: TGTGCCAGCAGCTTCGCGGGGGGGCCGAGGCACGAGCAGTACTTC. Amino acids: CASSFAGGPRHEQYF.